Reported below is one TCR beta chain. Which antigen it targets is not known. Base-call qualities are not available, and no considerably larger clone is one nucleotide away. Between 2014 and 2017, the patients underwent resection in either Japan or China. Two lung cancer pathologists independently confirmed the histologic diagnosis of each case on H&E slides. Premalignant or tumor cells were enriched for nucleic acid extraction by macro-dissection performed after pathologic assessment. DNA was isolated from FFPE tissue using the AllPrep DNA/RNA FFPE Kit. The data were obtained in a study of immune evolution from preneoplasia to lung adenocarcinoma (dated by TCRdb to the early 2020s). For the wider study: HLA loss of heterozygosity was observed in approximately 7%, 15% and 30% of AIS, MIA and ADC lesions, respectively, and was not observed in any AAH lesions. The study combined immune gene expression, TCR sequencing and multiplex immunofluorescence to profile immune contexture across lung adenocarcinoma precursors and invasive adenocarcinoma. Resected precursor lesions (AAH, AIS, MIA) and invasive adenocarcinomas were compared with paired morphologically normal lung tissue. Sample size was determined by specimen availability and not by a prior power calculation. The immune data were integrated with whole exome sequencing and methylation data from the same cohort of nodules. A total of some 51 patients with pulmonary nodules who underwent surgical resection were included in the overall cohort. TCR sequencing data were obtained from about 49 patients. The study reported that under 110 samples were used for TCR sequencing. POLYSOLVER was used to infer Class I HLA alleles from exome data, and LOHHLA was used to detect allele-specific HLA loss.

Broader findings and caveats from the paper: Top T cell clone frequencies were highest in normal lung and appeared to decrease progressively from AAH through AIS, MIA and invasive adenocarcinoma. The findings reflected association rather than direct causation, and larger cohorts with long-term follow-up and longitudinal biopsies were considered necessary. KRAS-mutant nodules showed the highest T cell clonality compared with EGFR-mutant or double wild-type lesions. Because all patients were from Japan and China, applicability to Western populations was uncertain. The highest clonality was observed in normal lung, whereas higher T cell density and diversity but lower clonality appeared to be present in later-stage lesions.

TCR beta CDR3 regions were sequenced from DNA using the immunoSEQ hsTCRbeta Kit. The paper's processing steps were these. The ImmunoSEQ Analyzer was used to analyse the TCR sequencing data. T cell clonality was defined as 1 minus Pielou's evenness, calculated on productive rearrangements. T cell diversity was measured with the inverse Simpson index on productive templates. T cell density was defined as TCR beta template counts normalized to usable DNA, with usable DNA estimated by amplifying and sequencing housekeeping genes. Two-sided Kruskal-Wallis tests were used to compare TCR metrics between histologic stages. In TCRdb, the immuneACCESS table is reduced to in-frame sequences with V and J assigned. These tables do not hold every clone; where another copy was compared, an unresolved V gene accounts for under half, and the others remain unexplained. V, J and clone size derive from that table, while D and trimming were established from the DNA sequence. This sample lists about 3,900 clones; 70% to 90% were detected once. The top ten clonotypes cover more than 4.5% of the sample.

The CDR3 measures 12 amino acids from cysteine to phenylalanine. Just CDR3 DNA is preserved here, 36 bases in frame from base 1. In the germline V gene, CDR1 corresponds to SQVTM and CDR2 to ANQGSEA. Trimming leaves V shorter by 6 bases and J shorter by 2 bases, with the junction holding 0 bases beyond the gene matches. This receptor chain uses TRBV29-1 and TRBJ1-2; TRBD1 fits 10 bases in the junction. This TCR was sampled from a donor at least 70 years old with lung adenocarcinoma. Input material: FFPE minimally invasive lung adenocarcinoma tissue. Interpreted using the paper, the cell subset or site label stands for: micro-invasive lung adenocarcinoma (MIA). The CDR3 is CSVGQGNYGYTF. In nucleotides, the sequence is TGCAGCGTGGGACAGGGGAACTATGGCTACACCTTC.